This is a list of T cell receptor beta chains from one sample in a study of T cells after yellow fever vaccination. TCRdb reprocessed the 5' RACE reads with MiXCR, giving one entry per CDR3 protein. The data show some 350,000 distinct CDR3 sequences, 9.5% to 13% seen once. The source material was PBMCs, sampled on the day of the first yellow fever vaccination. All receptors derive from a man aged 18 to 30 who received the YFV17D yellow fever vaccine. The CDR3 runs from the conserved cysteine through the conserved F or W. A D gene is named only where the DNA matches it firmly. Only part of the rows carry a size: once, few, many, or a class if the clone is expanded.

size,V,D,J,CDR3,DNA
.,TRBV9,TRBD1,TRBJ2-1,CASSVSGTVNNEQFF,TGTGCCAGCAGCGTCTCCGGGACAGTAAACAATGAGCAGTTCTTC
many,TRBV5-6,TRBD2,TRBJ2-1,CASSLTSGGSYNEQFF,TGTGCCAGCAGTTTGACTAGCGGGGGTTCCTACAATGAGCAGTTCTTC
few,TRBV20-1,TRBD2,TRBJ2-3,CSARGPSGDTDTQYF,TGCAGTGCTAGGGGACCTAGCGGGGACACAGATACGCAGTATTTT
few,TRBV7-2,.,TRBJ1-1,CASSQSRVEAFF,TGTGCCAGCAGCCAATCTAGGGTTGAAGCTTTCTTT
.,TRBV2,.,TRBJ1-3,CASSMGAGNTIYF,TGTGCCAGCAGTATGGGAGCCGGAAACACCATATATTTT
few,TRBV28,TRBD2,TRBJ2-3,CASSSDPGGGTDTQYF,TGTGCCAGCAGTTCAGACCCGGGGGGAGGCACAGATACGCAGTATTTT
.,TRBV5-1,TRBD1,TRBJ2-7,CASSWDRGNEQYF,TGCGCCAGCAGCTGGGACAGGGGCAACGAGCAGTACTTC
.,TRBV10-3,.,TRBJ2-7,CAIRGGGYEQYF,TGTGCCATCAGAGGGGGAGGGTACGAGCAGTACTTC
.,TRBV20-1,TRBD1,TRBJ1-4,CSAHDREGEKLFF,TGCAGTGCACATGACAGGGAGGGTGAAAAACTGTTTTTT
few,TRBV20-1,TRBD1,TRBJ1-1,CSARGQGAEAFF,TGCAGTGCTAGGGGACAGGGGGCTGAAGCTTTCTTT
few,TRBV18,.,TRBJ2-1,CASSPGGKNEQFF,TGTGCCAGCTCACCAGGGGGGAAAAATGAGCAGTTCTTC
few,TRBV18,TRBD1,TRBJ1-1,CASSPLTGRDTEAFF,TGTGCCAGCTCACCATTGACAGGGAGGGACACTGAAGCTTTCTTT
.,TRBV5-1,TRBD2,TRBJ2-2,CASSPGTSGDNTGELFF,TGCGCCAGCAGCCCAGGGACTAGCGGGGACAACACCGGGGAGCTGTTTTTT
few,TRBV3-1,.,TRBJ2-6,CASSQEPGRLTF,TGTGCCAGCAGCCAAGAACCCGGACGGCTGACTTTC
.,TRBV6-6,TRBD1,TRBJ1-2,CASSWDRVGGYTF,TGTGCCAGCAGTTGGGACAGGGTGGGTGGCTACACCTTC
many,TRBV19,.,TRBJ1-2,CASRPTLMGAYGYTF,TGTGCCAGTAGGCCCACCCTTATGGGGGCTTATGGCTACACCTTC
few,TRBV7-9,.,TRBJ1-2,CASSLRLRGGYTF,TGTGCCAGCAGCTTGAGGCTAAGGGGAGGCTACACCTTC
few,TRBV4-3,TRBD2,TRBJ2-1,CASSRGGGLNEQFF,TGCGCCAGCAGCCGCGGCGGGGGGCTCAATGAGCAGTTCTTC
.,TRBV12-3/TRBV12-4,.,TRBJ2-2,CASSPEQGNTGELFF,TGTGCCAGCAGTCCGGAACAGGGGAACACCGGGGAGCTGTTTTTT
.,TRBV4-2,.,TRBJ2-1,CASSQGTSYNEQFF,TGTGCCAGCAGCCAAGGGACTTCCTACAATGAGCAGTTCTTC
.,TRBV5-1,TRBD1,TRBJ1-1,CASSLEDRREAFF,TGCGCCAGCAGCTTGGAGGACAGGCGAGAAGCTTTCTTT
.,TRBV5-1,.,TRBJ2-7,CASRDARVSYEQYF,TGCGCCAGCAGGGACGCAAGGGTTTCCTACGAGCAGTACTTC
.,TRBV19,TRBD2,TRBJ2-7,CASSLRLAGDLLEQYF,TGTGCCAGTAGTCTCAGACTAGCGGGGGACCTTTTGGAGCAGTACTTC
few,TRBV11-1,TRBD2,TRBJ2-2,CASSSTLAGGSANTGELFF,TGTGCCAGCAGCTCGACGCTAGCGGGGGGGTCGGCGAACACCGGGGAGCTGTTTTTT
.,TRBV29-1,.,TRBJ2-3,CSVVGTGTDTQYF,TGCAGCGTTGTTGGGACCGGCACAGATACGCAGTATTTT
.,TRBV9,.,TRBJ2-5,CASSVEGSPQETQYF,TGTGCCAGCAGCGTAGAGGGGTCCCCTCAAGAGACCCAGTACTTC
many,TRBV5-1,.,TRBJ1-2,CASSDLANYGYTF,TGCGCCAGCAGTGACTTAGCTAACTATGGCTACACCTTC
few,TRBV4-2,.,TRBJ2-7,CASSLSRVPYEQYF,TGTGCCAGCAGCCTCTCAAGGGTACCCTACGAGCAGTACTTC
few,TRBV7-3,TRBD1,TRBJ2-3,CASSRDRVTTDTQYF,TGTGCCAGCAGTAGAGACAGGGTGACAACAGATACGCAGTATTTT
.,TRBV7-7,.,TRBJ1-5,CATTVPGRNQPQHF,TGTGCTACCACGGTCCCGGGGCGCAATCAGCCCCAGCATTTT
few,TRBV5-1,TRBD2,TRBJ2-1,CASSRLAGPYNEQFF,TGCGCCAGCAGCCGACTAGCGGGGCCATACAATGAGCAGTTCTTC
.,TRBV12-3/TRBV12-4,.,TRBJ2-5,CASRAGRSRQETQYF,TGTGCCAGCAGGGCAGGGCGATCCCGACAAGAGACCCAGTACTTC
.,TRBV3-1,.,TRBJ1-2,CASSPSILANYGYTF,TGTGCCAGCAGTCCTTCAATTCTGGCTAACTATGGCTACACCTTC
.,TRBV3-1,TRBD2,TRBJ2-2,CASSQEGSGGPGTGELFF,TGTGCCAGCAGCCAAGAGGGAAGCGGGGGACCTGGGACGGGGGAGCTGTTTTTT
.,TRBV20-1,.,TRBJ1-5,CSARGQGPRKHF,TGCAGTGCTAGAGGGCAGGGGCCCCGAAAGCATTTT